This T cell receptor beta chain derives from a study of blood T cell repertoires in COVID-19. Across the study: Sites across the United States, Italy and Spain contributed samples from acute and convalescent COVID-19. T cells, B-cell-depleted T cells, or PBMCs supplied cDNA or gDNA.

In terms of age and location, participants ranged from roughly 18 to 100 years and lived in approximately 24 US areas. Categorization into cohorts depended on clinical history that participants reported. This CDR3 is built from 17 residues. Trimming removed 0 bases from V and 0 bases from J, with 12 bases in between. In germline, CDR1 is MGHRA, CDR2 YSYEKL. The method was immunoSEQ multiplex PCR; TCRdb's version includes in-frame clones alone and lacks a portion of them. The table includes around 160,000 clones, 88% detected once. The V call is TRBV4-1, the J call TRBJ2-1, with a possible D match to TRBD2 (5 bases). The TCR sequence derives from a woman aged 25 to 39 with acute COVID-19. The sequenced material came from PBMCs or T cells enriched from blood (not recorded which). The CDR3 nucleotides read TGCGCCAGCAGCCAAGATGAGGGAGTAGCCTCCTACAATGAGCAGTTCTTC. It translates to CASSQDEGVASYNEQFF.